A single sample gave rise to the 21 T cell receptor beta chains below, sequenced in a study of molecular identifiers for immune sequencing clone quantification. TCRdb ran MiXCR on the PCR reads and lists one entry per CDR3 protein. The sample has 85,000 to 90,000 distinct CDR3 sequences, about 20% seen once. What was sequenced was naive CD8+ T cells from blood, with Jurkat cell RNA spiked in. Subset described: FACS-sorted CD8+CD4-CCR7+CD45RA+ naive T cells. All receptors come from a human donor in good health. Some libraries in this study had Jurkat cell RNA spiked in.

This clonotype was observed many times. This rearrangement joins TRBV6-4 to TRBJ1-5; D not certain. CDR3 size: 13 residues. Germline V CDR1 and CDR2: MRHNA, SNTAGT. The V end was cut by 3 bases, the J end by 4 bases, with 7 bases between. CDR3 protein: CASSESPNQPQHF. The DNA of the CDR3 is TGTGCCAGCAGTGAGTCACCGAATCAGCCCCAGCATTTT.

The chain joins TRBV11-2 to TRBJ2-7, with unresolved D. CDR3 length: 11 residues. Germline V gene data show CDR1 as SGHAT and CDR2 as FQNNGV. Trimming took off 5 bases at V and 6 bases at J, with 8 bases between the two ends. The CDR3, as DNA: TGTGCCAGCAGCCAGGTTGCCGAGCAGTACTTC. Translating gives CASSQVAEQYF.

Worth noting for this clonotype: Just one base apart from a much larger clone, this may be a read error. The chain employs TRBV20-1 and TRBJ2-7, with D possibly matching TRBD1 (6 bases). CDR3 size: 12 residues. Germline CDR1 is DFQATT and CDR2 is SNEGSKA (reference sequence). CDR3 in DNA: TGCAGTGCTGGGGACATTAGGTACGGGCAGTACTTC. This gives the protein CSAGDIRYGQYF.

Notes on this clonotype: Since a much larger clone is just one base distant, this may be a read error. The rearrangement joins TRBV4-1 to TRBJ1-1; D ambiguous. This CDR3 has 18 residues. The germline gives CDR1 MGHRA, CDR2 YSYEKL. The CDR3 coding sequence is TGCGCCAGCGGCCAAGGGTCCGGCGGAGGGTGGAAGAACACTGAAGCTTTCTTT. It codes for CASGQGSGGGWKNTEAFF.

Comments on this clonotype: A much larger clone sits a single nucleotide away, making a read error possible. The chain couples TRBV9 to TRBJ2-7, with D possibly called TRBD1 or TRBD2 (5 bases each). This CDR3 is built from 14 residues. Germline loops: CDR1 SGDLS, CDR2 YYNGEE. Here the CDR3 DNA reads TGTGCCAGCAGCGTAGGGGGGACCTCCTGCGAGCAGTACTTC. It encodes CASSVGGTSCEQYF.

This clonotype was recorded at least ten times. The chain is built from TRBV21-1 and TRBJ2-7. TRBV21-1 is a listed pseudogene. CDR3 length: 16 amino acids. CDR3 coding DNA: TGTGCCAGCAGCAACCCACCAGGTTGGCTGCTGGCTGAGCAGTACTTC. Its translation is CASSNPPGWLLAEQYF.

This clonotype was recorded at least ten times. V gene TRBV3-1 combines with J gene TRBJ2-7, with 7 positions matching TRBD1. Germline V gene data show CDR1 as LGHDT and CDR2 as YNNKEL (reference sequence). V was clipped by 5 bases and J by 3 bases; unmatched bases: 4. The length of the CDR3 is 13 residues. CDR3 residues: CASSLGQSYEQYF. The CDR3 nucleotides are TGTGCCAGCAGCTTGGGACAGAGCTACGAGCAGTACTTC.

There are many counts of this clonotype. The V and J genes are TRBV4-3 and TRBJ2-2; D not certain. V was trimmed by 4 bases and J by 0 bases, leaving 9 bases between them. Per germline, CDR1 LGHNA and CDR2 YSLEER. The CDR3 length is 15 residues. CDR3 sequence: CASSPPDPNTGELFF. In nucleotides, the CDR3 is TGCGCCAGCAGCCCTCCGGACCCGAACACCGGGGAGCTGTTTTTT.

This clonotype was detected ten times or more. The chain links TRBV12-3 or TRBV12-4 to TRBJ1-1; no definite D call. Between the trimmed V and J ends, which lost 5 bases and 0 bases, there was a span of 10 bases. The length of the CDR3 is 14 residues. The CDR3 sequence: CASSPTRMNTEAFF. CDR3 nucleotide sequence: TGTGCCAGCAGTCCCACCAGGATGAACACTGAAGCTTTCTTT.

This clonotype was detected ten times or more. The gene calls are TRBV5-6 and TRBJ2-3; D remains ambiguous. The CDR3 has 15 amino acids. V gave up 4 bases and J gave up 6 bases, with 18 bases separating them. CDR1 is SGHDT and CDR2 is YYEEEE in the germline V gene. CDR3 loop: CASSPGLGSIDTQYF. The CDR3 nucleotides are TGTGCCAGCAGCCCCGGGCTTGGTAGTATTGATACGCAGTATTTT.

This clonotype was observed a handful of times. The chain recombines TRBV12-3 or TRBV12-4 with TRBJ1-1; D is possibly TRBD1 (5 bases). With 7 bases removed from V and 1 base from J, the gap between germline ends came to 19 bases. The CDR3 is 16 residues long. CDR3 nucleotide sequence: TGTGCCAGCAATTTGGGTCTGGGGGGAGGGAACACTGAAGCTTTCTTT. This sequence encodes CASNLGLGGGNTEAFF.

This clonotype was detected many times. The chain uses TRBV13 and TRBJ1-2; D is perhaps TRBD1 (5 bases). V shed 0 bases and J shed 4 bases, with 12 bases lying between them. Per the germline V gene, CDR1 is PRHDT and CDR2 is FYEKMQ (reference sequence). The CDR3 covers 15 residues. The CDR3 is CASSLGQGSVYGYTF. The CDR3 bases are TGTGCCAGCAGCTTAGGCCAGGGAAGTGTCTATGGCTACACCTTC.

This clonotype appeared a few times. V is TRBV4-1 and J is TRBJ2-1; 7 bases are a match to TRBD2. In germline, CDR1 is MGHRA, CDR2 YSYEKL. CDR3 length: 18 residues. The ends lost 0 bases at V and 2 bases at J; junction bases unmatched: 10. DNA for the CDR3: TGCGCCAGCAGCCAAGAATCTAGCGGAACTGGGACCTACAATGAGCAGTTCTTC. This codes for CASSQESSGTGTYNEQFF.

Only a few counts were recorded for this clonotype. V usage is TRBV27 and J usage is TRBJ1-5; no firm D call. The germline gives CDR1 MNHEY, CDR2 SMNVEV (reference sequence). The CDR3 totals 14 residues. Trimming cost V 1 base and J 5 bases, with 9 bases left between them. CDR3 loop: CASSLLAPDQPQHF. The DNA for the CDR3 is TGTGCCAGCAGTTTATTGGCTCCTGATCAGCCCCAGCATTTT.

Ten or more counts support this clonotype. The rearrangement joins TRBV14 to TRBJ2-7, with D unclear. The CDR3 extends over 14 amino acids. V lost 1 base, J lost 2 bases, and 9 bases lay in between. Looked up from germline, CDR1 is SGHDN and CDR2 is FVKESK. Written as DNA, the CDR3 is TGTGCCAGCAGCCAAGCTCAGCTAGCCTACGAGCAGTACTTC. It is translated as CASSQAQLAYEQYF.

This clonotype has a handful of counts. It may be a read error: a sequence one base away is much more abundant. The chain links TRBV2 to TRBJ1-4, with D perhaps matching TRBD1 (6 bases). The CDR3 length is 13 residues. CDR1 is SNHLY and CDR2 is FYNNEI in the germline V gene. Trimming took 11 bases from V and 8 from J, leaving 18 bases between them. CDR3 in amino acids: CASRDTQGEKLFF. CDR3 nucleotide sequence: TGTGCCTCCAGAGACACGCAGGGGGAAAAACTGTTTTTT.

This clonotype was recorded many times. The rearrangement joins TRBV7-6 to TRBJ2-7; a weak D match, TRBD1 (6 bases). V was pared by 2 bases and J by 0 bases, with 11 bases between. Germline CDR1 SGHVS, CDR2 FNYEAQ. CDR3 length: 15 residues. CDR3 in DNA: TGTGCCAGCAGCTTATCCGGGACAAACTCCTACGAGCAGTACTTC. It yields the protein CASSLSGTNSYEQYF.

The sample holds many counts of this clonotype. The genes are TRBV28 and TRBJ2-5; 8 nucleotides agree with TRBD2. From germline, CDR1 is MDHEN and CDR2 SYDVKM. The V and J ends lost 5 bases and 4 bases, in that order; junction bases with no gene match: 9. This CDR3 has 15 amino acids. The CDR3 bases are TGTGCCAGCAGTCCCGACAGCGGGAGAAGAGAGACCCAGTACTTC. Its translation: CASSPDSGRRETQYF.

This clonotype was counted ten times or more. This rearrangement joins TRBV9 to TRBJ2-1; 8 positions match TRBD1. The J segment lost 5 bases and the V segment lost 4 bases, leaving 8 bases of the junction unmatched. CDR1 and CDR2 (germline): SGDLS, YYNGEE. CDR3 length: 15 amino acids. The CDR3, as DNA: TGTGCCAGCAGCCCCTTCGGGACAGGCAACAATGAGCAGTTCTTC. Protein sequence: CASSPFGTGNNEQFF.

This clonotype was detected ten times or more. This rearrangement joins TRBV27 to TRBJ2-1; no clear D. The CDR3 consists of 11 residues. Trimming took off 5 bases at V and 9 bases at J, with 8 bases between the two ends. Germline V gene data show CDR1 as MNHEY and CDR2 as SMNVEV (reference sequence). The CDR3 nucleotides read TGTGCCAGCAGTACCCACGGTGAGCAGTTCTTC. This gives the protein CASSTHGEQFF.

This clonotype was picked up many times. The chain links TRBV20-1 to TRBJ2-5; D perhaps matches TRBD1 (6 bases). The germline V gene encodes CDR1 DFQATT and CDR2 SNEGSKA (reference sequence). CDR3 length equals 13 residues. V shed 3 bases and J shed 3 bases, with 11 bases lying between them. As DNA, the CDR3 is TGCAGTGCTAGCAGGACAGTCGAAGAGACCCAGTACTTC. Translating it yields CSASRTVEETQYF.